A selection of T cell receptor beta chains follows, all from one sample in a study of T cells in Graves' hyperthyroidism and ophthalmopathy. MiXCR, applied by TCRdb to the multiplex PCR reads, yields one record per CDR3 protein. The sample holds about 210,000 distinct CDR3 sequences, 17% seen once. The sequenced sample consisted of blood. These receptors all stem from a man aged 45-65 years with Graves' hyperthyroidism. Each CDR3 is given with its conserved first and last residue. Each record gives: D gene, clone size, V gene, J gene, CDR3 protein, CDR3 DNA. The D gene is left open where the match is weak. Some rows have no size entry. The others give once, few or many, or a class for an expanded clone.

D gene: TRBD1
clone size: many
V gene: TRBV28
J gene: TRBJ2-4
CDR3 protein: CASRRTGAEANIQYF
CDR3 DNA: TGTGCCAGCAGAAGGACAGGAGCTGAGGCAAACATTCAGTACTTC

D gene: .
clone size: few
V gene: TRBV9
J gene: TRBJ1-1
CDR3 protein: CASSFLTGFDTEAFF
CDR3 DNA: TGTGCCAGCAGCTTCCTCACGGGTTTCGACACTGAAGCTTTCTTT

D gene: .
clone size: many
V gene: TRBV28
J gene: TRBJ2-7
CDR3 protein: CASREDRDGHYEQYF
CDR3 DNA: TGTGCCAGCAGGGAGGATCGGGACGGCCACTACGAGCAGTACTTC

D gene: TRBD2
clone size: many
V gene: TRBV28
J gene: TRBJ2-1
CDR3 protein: CASSFGSGSRNEQFF
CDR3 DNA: TGTGCCAGCAGTTTTGGGAGCGGGAGCCGTAATGAGCAGTTCTTC

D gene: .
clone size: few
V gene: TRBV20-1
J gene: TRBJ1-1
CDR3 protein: CSASDTMNTEAFF
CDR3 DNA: TGCAGTGCTAGCGACACCATGAACACTGAAGCTTTCTTT

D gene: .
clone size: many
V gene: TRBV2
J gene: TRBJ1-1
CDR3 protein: CATGSGDTEAFF
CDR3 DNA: TGTGCCACCGGTTCCGGAGACACTGAAGCTTTCTTT

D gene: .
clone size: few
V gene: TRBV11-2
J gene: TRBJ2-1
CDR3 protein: CASSLDIRGARRNEQFF
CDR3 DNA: TGTGCCAGCAGCTTAGACATACGGGGGGCAAGAAGAAATGAGCAGTTCTTC

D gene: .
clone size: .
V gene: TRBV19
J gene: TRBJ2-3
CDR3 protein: CASSTGWFGTDTQYF
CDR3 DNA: TGTGCCAGTAGTACAGGATGGTTTGGTACAGATACGCAGTATTTT

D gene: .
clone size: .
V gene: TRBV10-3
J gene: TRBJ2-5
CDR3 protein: CAIRGPLQETQYF
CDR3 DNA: TGTGCCATCAGGGGACCCCTCCAAGAGACCCAGTACTTC

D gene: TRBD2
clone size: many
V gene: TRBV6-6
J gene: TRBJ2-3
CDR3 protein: CASSYVAGVADTQYF
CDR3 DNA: TGTGCCAGCAGTTACGTAGCGGGAGTCGCAGATACGCAGTATTTT

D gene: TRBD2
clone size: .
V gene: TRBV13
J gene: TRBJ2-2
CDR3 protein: CASSLGLAGGATGELFF
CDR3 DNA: TGTGCCAGCAGCCTCGGACTAGCGGGAGGGGCTACCGGGGAGCTGTTTTTT

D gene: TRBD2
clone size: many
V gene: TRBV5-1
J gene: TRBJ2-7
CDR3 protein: CASSLGGTSGNYEQYF
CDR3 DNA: TGCGCCAGCAGCTTGGGGGGGACTAGCGGTAACTACGAGCAGTACTTC

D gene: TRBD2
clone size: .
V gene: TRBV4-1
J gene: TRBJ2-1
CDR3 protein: CASSQEGLAGALEQFF
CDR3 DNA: TGCGCCAGCAGCCAAGAGGGACTAGCGGGAGCTTTGGAGCAGTTCTTC

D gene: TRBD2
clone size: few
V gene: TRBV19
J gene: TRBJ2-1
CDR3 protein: CASSIERWAGENNEQFF
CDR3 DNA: TGTGCCAGTAGTATAGAGCGCTGGGCGGGAGAAAACAATGAGCAGTTCTTC

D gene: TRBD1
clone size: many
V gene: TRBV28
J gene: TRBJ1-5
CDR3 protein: CASSLGQRYQPQHF
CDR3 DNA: TGTGCCAGCAGTTTGGGACAGAGATATCAGCCCCAGCATTTT

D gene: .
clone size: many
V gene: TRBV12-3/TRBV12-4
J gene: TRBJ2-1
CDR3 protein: CASSPGQKTYNEQFF
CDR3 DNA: TGTGCCAGCAGTCCCGGACAGAAAACCTACAATGAGCAGTTCTTC

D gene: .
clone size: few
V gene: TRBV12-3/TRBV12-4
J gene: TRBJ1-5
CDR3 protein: CASMIGSNQPQHF
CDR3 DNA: TGTGCCAGCATGATCGGTAGCAATCAGCCCCAGCATTTT

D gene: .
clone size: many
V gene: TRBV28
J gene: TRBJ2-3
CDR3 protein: CAGGAGSDTQYF
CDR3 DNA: TGTGCCGGCGGTGCGGGATCAGATACGCAGTATTTT

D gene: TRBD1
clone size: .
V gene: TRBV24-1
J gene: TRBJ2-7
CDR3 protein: CATSGTGSYEQYF
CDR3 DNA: TGTGCCACATCCGGGACAGGATCCTACGAGCAGTACTTC

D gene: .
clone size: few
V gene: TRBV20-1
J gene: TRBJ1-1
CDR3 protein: CSASRGGHGAFF
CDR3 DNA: TGCAGTGCCTCCCGAGGGGGACACGGAGCTTTCTTT

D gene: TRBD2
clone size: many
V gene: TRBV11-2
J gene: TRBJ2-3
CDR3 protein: CASSQNSGADTQYF
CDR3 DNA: TGTGCCAGCAGCCAAAACAGCGGGGCAGATACGCAGTATTTT

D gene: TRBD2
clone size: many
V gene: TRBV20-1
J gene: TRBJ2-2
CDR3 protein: CSARDPAGLAANTGELFF
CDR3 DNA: TGCAGTGCTAGAGACCCCGCGGGACTAGCGGCGAACACCGGGGAGCTGTTTTTT

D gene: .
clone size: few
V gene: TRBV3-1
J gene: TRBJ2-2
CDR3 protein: CASSQTGHANTGELFF
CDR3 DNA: TGTGCCAGCAGCCAGACGGGACACGCGAACACCGGGGAGCTGTTTTTT

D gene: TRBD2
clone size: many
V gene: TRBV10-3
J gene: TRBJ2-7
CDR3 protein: CAISGGTSGYEQYF
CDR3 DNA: TGTGCCATCAGTGGGGGGACTAGCGGCTACGAGCAGTACTTC

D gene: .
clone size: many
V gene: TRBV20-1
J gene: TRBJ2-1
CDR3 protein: CSASSPDADEQFF
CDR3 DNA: TGCAGTGCTAGTTCCCCCGATGCGGATGAGCAGTTCTTC

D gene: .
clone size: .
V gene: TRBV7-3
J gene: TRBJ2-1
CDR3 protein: CASRYDGRREQFF
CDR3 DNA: TGTGCCAGCAGGTATGATGGCCGGCGTGAGCAGTTCTTC

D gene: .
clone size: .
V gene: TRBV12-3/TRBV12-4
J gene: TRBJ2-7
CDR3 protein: CASSLSIHAYEQYF
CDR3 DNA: TGTGCCAGCAGCCTCTCGATTCATGCCTACGAGCAGTACTTC

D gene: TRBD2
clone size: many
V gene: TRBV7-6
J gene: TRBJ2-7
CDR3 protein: CASSSSGIEQYF
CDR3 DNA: TGTGCCAGCAGCAGTAGCGGGATTGAGCAGTACTTC

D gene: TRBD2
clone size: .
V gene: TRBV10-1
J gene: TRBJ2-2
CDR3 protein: CASRAGARTGELFF
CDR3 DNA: TGCGCCAGCAGAGCGGGAGCGCGCACCGGGGAGCTGTTTTTT

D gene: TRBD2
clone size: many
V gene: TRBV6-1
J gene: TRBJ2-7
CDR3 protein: CASSYSLAGGTYEQYF
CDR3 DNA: TGTGCCAGCAGTTATTCTCTAGCGGGAGGTACCTACGAGCAGTACTTC

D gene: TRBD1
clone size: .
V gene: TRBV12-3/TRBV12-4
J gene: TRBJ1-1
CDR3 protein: CASRFETGGTRPEAFF
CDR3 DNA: TGTGCCAGCAGATTCGAAACAGGGGGCACACGGCCTGAAGCTTTCTTT

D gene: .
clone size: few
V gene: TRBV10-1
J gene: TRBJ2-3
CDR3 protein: CASSEGRATDTQYF
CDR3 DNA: TGCGCCAGCAGTGAGGGACGGGCGACAGATACGCAGTATTTT

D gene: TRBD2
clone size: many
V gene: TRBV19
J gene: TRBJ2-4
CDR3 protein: CASSKPGLAGDIQYF
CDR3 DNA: TGTGCCAGTAGTAAACCGGGACTAGCGGGCGACATTCAGTACTTC

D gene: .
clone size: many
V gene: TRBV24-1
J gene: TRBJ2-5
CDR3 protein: CATSDYVQETQYF
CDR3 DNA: TGTGCCACCAGTGATTACGTCCAAGAGACCCAGTACTTC

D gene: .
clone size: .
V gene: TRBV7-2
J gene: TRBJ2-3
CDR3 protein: CASNSTKTSTGTQYF
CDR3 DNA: TGTGCCAGCAACTCGACTAAAACTAGCACAGGTACGCAGTATTTT

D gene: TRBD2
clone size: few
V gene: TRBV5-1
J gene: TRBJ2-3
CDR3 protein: CASRRGLAGGEDTQYF
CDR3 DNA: TGCGCCAGCAGGAGAGGACTAGCGGGAGGGGAAGATACGCAGTATTTT

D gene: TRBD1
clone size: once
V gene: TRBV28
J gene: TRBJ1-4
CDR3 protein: CASSRGQGVGLNEKLFF
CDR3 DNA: TGTGCCAGCAGTAGGGGACAGGGGGTCGGTCTTAATGAAAAACTGTTTTTT

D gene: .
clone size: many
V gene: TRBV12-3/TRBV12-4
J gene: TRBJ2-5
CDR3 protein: CASSSAGRGDETQYF
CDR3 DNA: TGTGCCAGCAGTTCTGCAGGGAGGGGGGACGAGACCCAGTACTTC

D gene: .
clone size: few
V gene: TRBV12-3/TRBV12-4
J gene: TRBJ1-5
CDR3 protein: CASSLGGRASNQPQHF
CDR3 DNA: TGTGCCAGCAGTTTAGGTGGGAGGGCGAGCAATCAGCCCCAGCATTTT

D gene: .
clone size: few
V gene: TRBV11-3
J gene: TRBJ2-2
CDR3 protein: CASSFLASGELFF
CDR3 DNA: TGTGCCAGCAGCTTCCTAGCCTCCGGGGAGCTGTTTTTT

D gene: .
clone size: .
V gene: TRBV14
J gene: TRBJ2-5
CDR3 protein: CASSQVTGETQYF
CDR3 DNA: TGTGCCAGCAGCCAAGTCACCGGAGAGACCCAGTACTTC

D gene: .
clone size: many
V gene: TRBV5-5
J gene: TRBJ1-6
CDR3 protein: CASSLMGNAYNSPLHF
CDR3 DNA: TGTGCCAGCAGCTTGATGGGAAACGCCTATAATTCACCCCTCCACTTT

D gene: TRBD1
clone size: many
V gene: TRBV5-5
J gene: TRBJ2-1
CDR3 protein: CASSSPNRGSEQFF
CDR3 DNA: TGTGCCAGCAGCAGCCCCAACAGGGGCAGTGAGCAGTTCTTC

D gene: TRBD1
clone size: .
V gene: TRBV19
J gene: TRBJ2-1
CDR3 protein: CASSSAGTGTQFF
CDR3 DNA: TGTGCCAGTAGTTCCGCCGGGACAGGGACGCAGTTCTTC

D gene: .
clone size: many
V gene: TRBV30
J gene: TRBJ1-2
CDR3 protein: CAWSVHVRLHGYTF
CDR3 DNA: TGTGCCTGGAGTGTACACGTCAGATTACATGGCTACACCTTC

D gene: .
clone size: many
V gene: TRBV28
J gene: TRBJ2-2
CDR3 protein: CASRHPDRGYTGELFF
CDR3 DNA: TGTGCCAGCAGACATCCGGACAGAGGATACACCGGGGAGCTGTTTTTT

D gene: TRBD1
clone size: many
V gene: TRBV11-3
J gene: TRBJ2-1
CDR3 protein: CASSSSGTGSYNEQFF
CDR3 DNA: TGTGCCAGCAGCTCATCCGGGACAGGGTCCTACAATGAGCAGTTCTTC

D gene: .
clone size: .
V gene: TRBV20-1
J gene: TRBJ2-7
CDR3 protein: CSLGSAAYEQYF
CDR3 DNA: TGCAGCCTGGGGTCAGCCGCCTACGAGCAGTACTTC